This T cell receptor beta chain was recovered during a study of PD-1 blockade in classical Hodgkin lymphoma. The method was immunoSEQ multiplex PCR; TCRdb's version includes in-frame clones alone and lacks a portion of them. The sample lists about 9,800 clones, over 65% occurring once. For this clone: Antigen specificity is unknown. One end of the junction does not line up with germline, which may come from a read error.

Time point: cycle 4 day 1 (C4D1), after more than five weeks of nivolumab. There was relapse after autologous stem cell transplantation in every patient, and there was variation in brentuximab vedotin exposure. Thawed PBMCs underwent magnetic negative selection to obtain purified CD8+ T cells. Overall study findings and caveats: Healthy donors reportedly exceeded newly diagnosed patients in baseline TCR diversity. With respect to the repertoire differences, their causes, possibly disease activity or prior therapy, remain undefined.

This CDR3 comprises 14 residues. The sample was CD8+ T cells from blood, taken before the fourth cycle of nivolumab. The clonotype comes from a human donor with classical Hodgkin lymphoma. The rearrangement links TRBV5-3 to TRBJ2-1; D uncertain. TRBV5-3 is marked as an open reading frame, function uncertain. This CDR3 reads CARSLIARSHEEFF. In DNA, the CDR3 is TGTGCCAGAAGCTTAATCGCGCGGTCTCATGAGGAGTTCTTC.